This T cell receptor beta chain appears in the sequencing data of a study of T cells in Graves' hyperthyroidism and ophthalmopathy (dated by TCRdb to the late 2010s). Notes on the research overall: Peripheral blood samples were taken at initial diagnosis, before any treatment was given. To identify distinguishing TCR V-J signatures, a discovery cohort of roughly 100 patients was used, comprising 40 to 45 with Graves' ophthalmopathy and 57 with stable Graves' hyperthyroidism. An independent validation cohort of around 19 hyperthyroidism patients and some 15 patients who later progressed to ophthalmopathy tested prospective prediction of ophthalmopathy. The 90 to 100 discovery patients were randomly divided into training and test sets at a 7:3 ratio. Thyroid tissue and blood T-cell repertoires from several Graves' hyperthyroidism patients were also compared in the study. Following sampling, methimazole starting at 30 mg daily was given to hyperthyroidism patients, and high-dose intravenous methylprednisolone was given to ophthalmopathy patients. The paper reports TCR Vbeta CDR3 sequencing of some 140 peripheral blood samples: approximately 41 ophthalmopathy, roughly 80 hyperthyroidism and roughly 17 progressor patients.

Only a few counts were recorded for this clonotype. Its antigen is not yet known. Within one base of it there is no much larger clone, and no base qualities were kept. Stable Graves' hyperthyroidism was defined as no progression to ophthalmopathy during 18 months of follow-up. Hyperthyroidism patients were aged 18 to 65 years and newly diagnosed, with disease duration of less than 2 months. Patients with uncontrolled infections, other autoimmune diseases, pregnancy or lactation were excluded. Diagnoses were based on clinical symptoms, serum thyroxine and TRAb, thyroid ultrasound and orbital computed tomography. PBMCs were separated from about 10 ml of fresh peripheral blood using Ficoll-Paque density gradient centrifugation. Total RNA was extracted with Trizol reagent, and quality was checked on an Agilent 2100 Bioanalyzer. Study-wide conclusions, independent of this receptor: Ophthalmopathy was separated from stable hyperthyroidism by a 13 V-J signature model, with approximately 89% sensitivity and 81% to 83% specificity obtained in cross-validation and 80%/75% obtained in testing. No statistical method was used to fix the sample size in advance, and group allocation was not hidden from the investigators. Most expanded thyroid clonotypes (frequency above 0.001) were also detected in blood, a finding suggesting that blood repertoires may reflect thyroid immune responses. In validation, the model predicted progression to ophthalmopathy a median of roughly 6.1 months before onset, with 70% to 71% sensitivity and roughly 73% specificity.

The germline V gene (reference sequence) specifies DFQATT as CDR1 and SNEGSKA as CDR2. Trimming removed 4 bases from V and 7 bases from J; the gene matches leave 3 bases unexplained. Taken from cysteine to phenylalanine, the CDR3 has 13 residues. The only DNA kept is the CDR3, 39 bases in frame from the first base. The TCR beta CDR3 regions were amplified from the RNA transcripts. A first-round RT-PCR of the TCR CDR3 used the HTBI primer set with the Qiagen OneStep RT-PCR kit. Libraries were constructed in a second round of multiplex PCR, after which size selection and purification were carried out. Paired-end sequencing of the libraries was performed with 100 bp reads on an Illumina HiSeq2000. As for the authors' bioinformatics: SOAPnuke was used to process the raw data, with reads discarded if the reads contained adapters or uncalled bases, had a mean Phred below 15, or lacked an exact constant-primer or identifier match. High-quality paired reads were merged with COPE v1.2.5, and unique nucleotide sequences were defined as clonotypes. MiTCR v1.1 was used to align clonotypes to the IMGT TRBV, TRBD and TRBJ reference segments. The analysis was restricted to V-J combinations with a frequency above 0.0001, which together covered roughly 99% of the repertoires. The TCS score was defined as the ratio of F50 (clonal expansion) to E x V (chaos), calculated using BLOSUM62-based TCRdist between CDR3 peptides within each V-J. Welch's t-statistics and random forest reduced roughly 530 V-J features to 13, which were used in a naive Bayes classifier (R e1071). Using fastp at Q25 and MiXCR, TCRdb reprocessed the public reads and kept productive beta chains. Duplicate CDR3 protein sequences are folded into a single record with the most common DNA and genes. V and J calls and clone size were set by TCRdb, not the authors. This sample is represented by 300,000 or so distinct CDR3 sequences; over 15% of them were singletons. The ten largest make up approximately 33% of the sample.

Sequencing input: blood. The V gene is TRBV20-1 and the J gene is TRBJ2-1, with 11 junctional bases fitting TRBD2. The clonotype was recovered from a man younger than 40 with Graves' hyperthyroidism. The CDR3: CSAKRLAGNEQFF. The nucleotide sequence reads TGCAGTGCTAAAAGACTAGCGGGGAATGAGCAGTTCTTC.